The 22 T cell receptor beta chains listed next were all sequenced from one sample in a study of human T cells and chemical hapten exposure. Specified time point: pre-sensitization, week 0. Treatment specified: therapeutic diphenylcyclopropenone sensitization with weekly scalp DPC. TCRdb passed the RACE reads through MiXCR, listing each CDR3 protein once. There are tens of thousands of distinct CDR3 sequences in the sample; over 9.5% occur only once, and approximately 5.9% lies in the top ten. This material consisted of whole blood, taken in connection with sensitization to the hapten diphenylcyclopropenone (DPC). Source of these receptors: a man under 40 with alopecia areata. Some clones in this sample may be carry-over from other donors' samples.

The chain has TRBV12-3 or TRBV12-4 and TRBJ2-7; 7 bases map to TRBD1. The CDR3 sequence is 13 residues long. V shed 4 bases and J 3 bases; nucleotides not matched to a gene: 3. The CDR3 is CASSSNRGYEQYV. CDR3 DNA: TGTGCCAGCAGTTCCAACAGGGGCTACGAGCAGTACGTC.

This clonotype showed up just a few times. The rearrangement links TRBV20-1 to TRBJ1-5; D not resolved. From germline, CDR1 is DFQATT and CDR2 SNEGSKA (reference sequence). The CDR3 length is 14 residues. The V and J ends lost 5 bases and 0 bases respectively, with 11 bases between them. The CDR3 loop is CSAPQADSNQPQHF. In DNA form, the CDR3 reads TGCAGTGCTCCGCAGGCGGATAGCAATCAGCCCCAGCATTTT.

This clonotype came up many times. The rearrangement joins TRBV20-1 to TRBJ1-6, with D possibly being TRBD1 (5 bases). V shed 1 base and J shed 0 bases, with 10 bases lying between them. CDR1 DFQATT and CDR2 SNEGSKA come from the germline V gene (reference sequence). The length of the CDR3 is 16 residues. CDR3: CSARAGVRSYNSPLHF. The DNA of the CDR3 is TGCAGTGCTAGAGCGGGGGTACGCTCCTATAATTCACCCCTCCACTTT.

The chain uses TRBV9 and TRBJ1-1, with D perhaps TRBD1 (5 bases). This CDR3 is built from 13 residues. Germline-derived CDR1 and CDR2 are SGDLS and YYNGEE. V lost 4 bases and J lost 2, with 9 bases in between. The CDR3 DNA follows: TGTGCCAGCAGCTCCAGGGATAACACTGAAGCTTTCTTT. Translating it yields CASSSRDNTEAFF.

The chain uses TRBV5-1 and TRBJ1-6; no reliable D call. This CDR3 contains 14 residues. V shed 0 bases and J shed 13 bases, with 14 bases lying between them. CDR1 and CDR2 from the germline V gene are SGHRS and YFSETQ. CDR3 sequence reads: CASSLVTGNTPLHF. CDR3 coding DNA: TGCGCCAGCAGCTTGGTAACCGGAAATACGCCCCTCCACTTT.

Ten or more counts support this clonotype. Here the CDR3 DNA reads TGTGCCAGCAGCTTACTTACGTACCAAGAGACCCAGTACTTC. Translation gives CASSLLTYQETQYF. This chain uses TRBV11-2 with TRBJ2-5; D not certain. This CDR3 has 14 residues. V was clipped by 2 bases and J by 0 bases, with 7 bases between them. Germline assignment: CDR1 SGHAT and CDR2 FQNNGV.

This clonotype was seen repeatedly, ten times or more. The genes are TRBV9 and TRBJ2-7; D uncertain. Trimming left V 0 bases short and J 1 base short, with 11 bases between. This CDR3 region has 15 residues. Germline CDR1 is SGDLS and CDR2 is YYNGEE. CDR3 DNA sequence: TGTGCCAGCAGCGTAGGTTCGTCCGGATCCTACGAGCAGTACTTC. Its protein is CASSVGSSGSYEQYF.

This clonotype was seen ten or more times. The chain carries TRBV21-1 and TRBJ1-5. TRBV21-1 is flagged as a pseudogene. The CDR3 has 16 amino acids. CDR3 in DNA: TGTGCCAGCAGCAAAGAATACGGGCAGGAAGATCAGCCCCAGCATTTT. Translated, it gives CASSKEYGQEDQPQHF.

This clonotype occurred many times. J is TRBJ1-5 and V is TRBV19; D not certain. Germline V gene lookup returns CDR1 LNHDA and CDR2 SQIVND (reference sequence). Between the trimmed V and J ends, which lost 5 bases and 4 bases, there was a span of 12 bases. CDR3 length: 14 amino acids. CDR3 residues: CASSWVGVNQPQHF. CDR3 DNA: TGTGCCAGTAGTTGGGTTGGTGTTAATCAGCCCCAGCATTTT.

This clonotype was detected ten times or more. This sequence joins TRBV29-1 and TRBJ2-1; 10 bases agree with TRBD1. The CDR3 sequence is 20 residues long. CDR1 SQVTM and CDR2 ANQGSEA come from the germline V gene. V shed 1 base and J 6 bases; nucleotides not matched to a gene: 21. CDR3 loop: CSVEGFRDRGLLAEVNEQFF. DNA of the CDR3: TGCAGCGTTGAAGGTTTCCGGGACAGGGGACTTTTAGCCGAGGTCAATGAGCAGTTCTTC.

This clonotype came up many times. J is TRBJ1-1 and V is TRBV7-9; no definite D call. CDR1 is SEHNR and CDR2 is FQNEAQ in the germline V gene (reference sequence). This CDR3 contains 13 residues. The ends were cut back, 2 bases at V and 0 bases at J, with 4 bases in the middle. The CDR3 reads CASSLRLNTEAFF. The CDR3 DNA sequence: TGTGCCAGCAGCTTACGACTGAACACTGAAGCTTTCTTT.

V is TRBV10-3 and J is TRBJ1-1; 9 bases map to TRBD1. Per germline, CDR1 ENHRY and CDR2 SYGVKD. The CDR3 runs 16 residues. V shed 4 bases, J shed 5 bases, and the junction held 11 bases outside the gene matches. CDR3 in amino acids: CAISAKGQGESTEAFF. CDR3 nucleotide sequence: TGTGCCATCAGTGCGAAGGGACAGGGCGAAAGTACTGAAGCTTTCTTT.

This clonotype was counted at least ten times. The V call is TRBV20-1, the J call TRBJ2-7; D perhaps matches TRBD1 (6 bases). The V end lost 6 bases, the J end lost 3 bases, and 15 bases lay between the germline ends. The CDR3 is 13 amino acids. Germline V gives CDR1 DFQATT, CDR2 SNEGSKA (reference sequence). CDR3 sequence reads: CSARGQRYYEQYF. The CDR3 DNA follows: TGCAGTGCCAGGGGACAAAGATACTACGAGCAGTACTTC.

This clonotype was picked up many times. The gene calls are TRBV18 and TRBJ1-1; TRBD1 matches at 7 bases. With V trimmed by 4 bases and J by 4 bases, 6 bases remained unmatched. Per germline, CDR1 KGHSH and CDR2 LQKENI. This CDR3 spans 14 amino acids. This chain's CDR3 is CASSRQGIGTEAFF. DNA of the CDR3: TGTGCCAGCTCACGACAGGGAATAGGCACTGAAGCTTTCTTT.

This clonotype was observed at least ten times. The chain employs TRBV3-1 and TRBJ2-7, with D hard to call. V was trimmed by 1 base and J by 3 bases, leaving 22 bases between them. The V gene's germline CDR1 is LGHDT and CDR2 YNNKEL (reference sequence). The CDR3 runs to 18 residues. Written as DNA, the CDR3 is TGTGCCAGCAGCCAAGTCTCGTCGGCAAGGACGAGCAACTACGAGCAGTACGTC. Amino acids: CASSQVSSARTSNYEQYV.

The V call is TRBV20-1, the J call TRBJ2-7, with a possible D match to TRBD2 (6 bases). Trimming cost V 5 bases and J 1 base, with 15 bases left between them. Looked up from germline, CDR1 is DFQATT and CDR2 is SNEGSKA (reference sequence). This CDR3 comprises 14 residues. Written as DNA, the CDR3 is TGCAGTGCTGTGCGGGGCGGTTCATCCTACGAGCAGTACTTC. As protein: CSAVRGGSSYEQYF.

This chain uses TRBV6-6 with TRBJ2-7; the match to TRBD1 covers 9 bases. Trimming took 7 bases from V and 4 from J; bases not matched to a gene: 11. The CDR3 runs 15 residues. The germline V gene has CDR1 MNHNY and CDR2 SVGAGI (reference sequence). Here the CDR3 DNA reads TGTGCCAGCAACATACCGGGACAGGGTTTGTACGAGCAGTACTTC. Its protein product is CASNIPGQGLYEQYF.

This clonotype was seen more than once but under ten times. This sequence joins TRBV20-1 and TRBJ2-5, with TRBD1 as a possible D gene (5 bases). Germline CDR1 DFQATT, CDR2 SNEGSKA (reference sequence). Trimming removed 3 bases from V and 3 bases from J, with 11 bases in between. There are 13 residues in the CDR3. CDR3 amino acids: CSASIRVKETQYF. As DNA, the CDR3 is TGCAGTGCTAGCATCAGGGTGAAAGAGACCCAGTACTTC.

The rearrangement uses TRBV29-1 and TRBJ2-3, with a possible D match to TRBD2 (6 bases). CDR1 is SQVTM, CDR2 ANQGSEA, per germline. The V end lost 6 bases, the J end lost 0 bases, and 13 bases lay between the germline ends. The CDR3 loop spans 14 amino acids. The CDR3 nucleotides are TGCAGCGTCCTAGCGCAAATAAGCACAGATACGCAGTATTTT. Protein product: CSVLAQISTDTQYF.

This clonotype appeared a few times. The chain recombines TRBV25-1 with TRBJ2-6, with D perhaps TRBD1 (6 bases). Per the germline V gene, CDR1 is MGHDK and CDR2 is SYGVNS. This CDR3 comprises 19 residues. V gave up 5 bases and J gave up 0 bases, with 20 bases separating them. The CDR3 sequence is CASSWGRRTDRSGANVLTF. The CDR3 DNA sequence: TGTGCCAGCAGTTGGGGGCGGAGGACAGATCGCTCTGGGGCCAACGTCCTGACTTTC. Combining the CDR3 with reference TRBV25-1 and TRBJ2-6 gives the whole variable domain EADIYQTPRYLVIGTGKKITLECSQTMGHDKMYWYQQDPGMELHLIHYSYGVNSTEKGDLSSESTVSRIRTEHFPLTLESARPSHTSQYLCASSWGRRTDRSGANVLTFGAGSRLTVL.

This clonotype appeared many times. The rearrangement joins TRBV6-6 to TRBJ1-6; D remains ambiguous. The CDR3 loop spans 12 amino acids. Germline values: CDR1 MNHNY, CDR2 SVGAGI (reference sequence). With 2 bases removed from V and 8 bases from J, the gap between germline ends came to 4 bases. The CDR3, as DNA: TGTGCCAGCAGTTACGGCCATTCACCCCTCCACTTT. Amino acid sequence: CASSYGHSPLHF.

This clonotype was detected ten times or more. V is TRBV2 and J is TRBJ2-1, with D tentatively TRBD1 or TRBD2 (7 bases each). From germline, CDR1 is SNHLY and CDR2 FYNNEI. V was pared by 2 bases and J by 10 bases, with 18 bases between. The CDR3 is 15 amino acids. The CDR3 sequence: CASSEFSGTVKEQFF. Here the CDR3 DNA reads TGTGCCAGCAGTGAATTCAGCGGGACAGTCAAGGAGCAGTTCTTC.